Below are 32 T cell receptor beta chains sequenced from a single sample in a study of cytomegalovirus exposure and HLA in healthy donors. The PCR contained 60 Vbeta and 13 Jbeta primers. Sequenced by immunoSEQ multiplex PCR; TCRdb stores in-frame clones only, minus some. The sample lists roughly 120,000 clones, around 69% seen once, with 6.5% to 9% in the top ten. The material sequenced was PBMCs. These receptors were collected from a woman in her thirties or forties in good health and CMV-seropositive.

This chain uses TRBV5-1 with TRBJ1-2; 7 positions match TRBD1. The CDR3 is 12 residues long. V dropped 7 bases and J dropped 3; count of bases not matched to a gene: 3. CDR1 is SGHRS, CDR2 YFSETQ, per germline. The CDR3 reads CASRGTDYGYTF. The CDR3 nucleotides read TGCGCCAGCCGGGGGACAGACTATGGCTACACCTTC. Full variable domain (missing parts from reference TRBV5-1 and TRBJ1-2): KAGVTQTPRYLIKTRGQQVTLSCSPISGHRSVSWYQQTPGQGLQFLFEYFSETQRNKGNFPGRFSGRQFSNSRSEMNVSTLELGDSALYLCASRGTDYGYTFGSGTRLTVV.

V gene TRBV10-3 combines with J gene TRBJ2-7; 8 bases align to TRBD2. With 6 bases clipped from V and 2 bases from J, the junction kept 12 bases outside the gene matches. Germline assignment: CDR1 ENHRY and CDR2 SYGVKD. This CDR3 region has 16 residues. Here the CDR3 reads CAIRGESGGTTYEQYF. DNA for the CDR3: TGTGCCATCAGGGGGGAGAGCGGGGGTACCACCTACGAGCAGTACTTC.

V gene TRBV18 combines with J gene TRBJ1-2, with D perhaps TRBD1 (5 bases). V dropped 2 bases and J dropped 1 base, with 11 bases sitting between them. From germline, CDR1 is KGHSH and CDR2 LQKENI. There are 15 residues in the CDR3. The CDR3 region is CASSPSQDINYGYTF. CDR3 nucleotide sequence: TGTGCCAGCTCACCATCGCAGGACATTAACTATGGCTACACCTTC. Full variable domain (missing parts from reference TRBV18 and TRBJ1-2): NAGVMQNPRHLVRRRGQEARLRCSPMKGHSHVYWYRQLPEEGLKFMVYLQKENIIDESGMPKERFSAEFPKEGPSILRIQQVVRGDSAAYFCASSPSQDINYGYTFGSGTRLTVV.

A few counts support this clone. CDR3: CASSRTQAGEQFF. CDR3 DNA sequence: TGTGCCAGCAGCCGCACCCAGGCGGGTGAGCAGTTCTTC. The V call is TRBV7-6, the J call TRBJ2-1, with D possibly matching TRBD2 (5 bases). This CDR3 is 13 amino acids long. Germline V lookup: CDR1 SGHVS, CDR2 FNYEAQ. The ends were cut back, 5 bases at V and 9 bases at J, with 14 bases in the middle.

This sequence joins TRBV10-3 and TRBJ1-2; no clear D. The V and J ends lost 10 bases and 5 bases respectively, with 17 bases between them. Per the germline V gene, CDR1 is ENHRY and CDR2 is SYGVKD. The CDR3 totals 13 residues. The CDR3 bases are TGTGCCACCGCCTGGGCCTTACCTTATGGCTACACCTTC. Translation gives CATAWALPYGYTF.

The chain recombines TRBV20-1 with TRBJ1-1, with no clear D. Germline V lookup: CDR1 DFQATT, CDR2 SNEGSKA (reference sequence). CDR3 length: 10 residues. Trimming shortened V by 5 bases and J by 8 bases, and 9 bases separated the two germline ends. The CDR3 here is CSAYLGEAFF. CDR3 in DNA: TGCAGTGCTTACCTCGGGGAAGCTTTCTTT.

A few counts support this clone. The chain carries TRBV2 and TRBJ1-5; perhaps TRBD1 as D (5 bases). The V end was cut by 5 bases, the J end by 6 bases, with 14 bases between. The CDR3 sequence is 14 residues long. Germline loops: CDR1 SNHLY, CDR2 FYNNEI. This chain's CDR3 is CASSLQGWGQPQHF. In DNA form, the CDR3 reads TGTGCCAGCAGTCTTCAGGGTTGGGGTCAGCCCCAGCATTTT. Looking up the rest from reference TRBV2 and TRBJ1-5 gives the full variable domain: EPEVTQTPSHQVTQMGQEVILRCVPISNHLYFYWYRQILGQKVEFLVSFYNNEISEKSEIFDDQFSVERPDGSNFTLKIRSTKLEDSAMYFCASSLQGWGQPQHFGDGTRLSIL.

This clone came up once. This chain connects TRBV4-3 to TRBJ1-5; 12 nucleotides line up with TRBD1. The CDR3 runs to 21 residues. V lost 0 bases, J lost 0 bases, and 12 bases stayed unmatched. Per the germline V gene, CDR1 is LGHNA and CDR2 is YSLEER. The CDR3 reads CASSQDSGTGGAGYSNQPQHF. CDR3 coding DNA: TGCGCCAGCAGCCAAGACTCCGGGACAGGGGGCGCGGGCTATAGCAATCAGCCCCAGCATTTT.

There are a few counts of this clone. The rearrangement joins TRBV28 to TRBJ1-6; D gene uncertain. This CDR3 region has 17 residues. The ends were cut back, 4 bases at V and 0 bases at J, with 13 bases in the middle. Germline-derived CDR1 and CDR2 are MDHEN and SYDVKM. The CDR3 nucleotides are TGTGCCAGCAGTTCGCAGGACTTGAGCTCCTATAATTCACCCCTCCACTTT. Its protein is CASSSQDLSSYNSPLHF.

This sequence joins TRBV5-1 and TRBJ2-7, with TRBD1 matching over 12 bases. Trimming at V came to 4 bases and at J to 6 bases, leaving 8 bases not matched to a gene. The CDR3 is 15 amino acids. Germline V CDR1 and CDR2: SGHRS, YFSETQ. The CDR3 region has the DNA TGCGCCAGCAGCAAAGCCCGGGACAGGGGGCTCGAGCAGTACTTC. It yields the protein CASSKARDRGLEQYF.

The chain couples TRBV5-6 to TRBJ1-2; tentatively, D is TRBD1 (6 bases). The CDR3 contains 12 residues. The V end lost 1 base, the J end lost 14 bases, and 15 bases lay between the germline ends. Germline V gene sequence: CDR1 SGHDT, CDR2 YYEEEE. In DNA form, the CDR3 reads TGTGCCAGCAGCTTGCGACAGGCCCCGGCGACCTTC. Its protein is CASSLRQAPATF.

The chain combines TRBV10-2 with TRBJ2-7; no clear D gene. The CDR3 runs 13 residues. V shed 0 bases and J shed 0 bases, with 3 bases lying between them. Germline loops: CDR1 WSHSY, CDR2 SAAADI. In DNA, the CDR3 is TGCGCCAGCAGTGAGTCTAGCTCCTACGAGCAGTACTTC. The encoded protein is CASSESSSYEQYF.

The V gene is TRBV7-2, the J gene TRBJ1-4; tentatively, D is TRBD1 (5 bases). Germline-derived CDR1 and CDR2 are SGHTA and FQGNSA. CDR3 length: 14 residues. V was clipped by 3 bases and J by 1 base, with 6 bases between them. The CDR3 nucleotides read TGTGCCAGCAGCTTGGGGGGAACTAATGAAAAACTGTTTTTT. Translation: CASSLGGTNEKLFF. Combining the CDR3 with reference TRBV7-2 and TRBJ1-4 gives the whole variable domain GAGVSQSPSNKVTEKGKDVELRCDPISGHTALYWYRQSLGQGLEFLIYFQGNSAPDKSGLPSDRFSAERTGGSVSTLTIQRTQQEDSAVYLCASSLGGTNEKLFFGSGTQLSVL.

The CDR3 loop is CASSLPGRLYNEQFF. The DNA for the CDR3 is TGTGCCAGCAGCTTGCCGGGGAGACTATACAATGAGCAGTTCTTC. V and J are TRBV5-8 and TRBJ2-1; the D gene is possibly TRBD2 (5 bases). The CDR3 loop spans 15 amino acids. V dropped 1 base and J dropped 4 bases, with 12 bases sitting between them. Germline assignment: CDR1 SGHTS and CDR2 YDEGEE.

The chain couples TRBV14 to TRBJ1-2; the D is unclear. V was clipped by 0 bases and J by 7 bases, with 12 bases between them. CDR1 and CDR2 from the germline V gene are SGHDN and FVKESK. The CDR3 runs to 14 residues. The CDR3 is CASSQDWAAGGYTF. CDR3 nucleotide sequence: TGTGCCAGCAGCCAAGATTGGGCTGCCGGTGGCTACACCTTC.

The CDR3: CASSLVSGERSPLHF. CDR3 bases: TGTGCCAGCTCACTGGTATCGGGGGAACGTTCACCCCTCCACTTT. This chain links TRBV18 with TRBJ1-6; D is perhaps TRBD1 (5 bases). Trimming removed 4 bases from V and 9 bases from J, with 16 bases in between. The CDR3 length is 15 residues. Germline-derived CDR1 and CDR2 are KGHSH and LQKENI.

The table lists this clone with a few counts. This sequence joins TRBV18 and TRBJ2-3, with D perhaps TRBD2 (5 bases). This CDR3 is 14 amino acids long. V lost 6 bases and J 6 bases, leaving 16 bases between the germline ends. The germline gives CDR1 KGHSH, CDR2 LQKENI. The CDR3 sequence: CASSPGSLKDTQYF. The CDR3 region has the DNA TGTGCCAGCTCCCCGGGATCCCTCAAGGATACGCAGTATTTT.

The V and J genes are TRBV19 and TRBJ1-5; TRBD1 aligns across 10 bases. The CDR3 consists of 16 residues. Germline V gene lookup returns CDR1 LNHDA and CDR2 SQIVND (reference sequence). Trimming cost V 6 bases and J 0 bases; bases outside gene matches: 5. CDR3 nucleotide sequence: TGTGCCAGTAGCCGACAGGGGGCGGGTAGCAATCAGCCCCAGCATTTT. Protein: CASSRQGAGSNQPQHF.

V is TRBV2 and J is TRBJ1-1; TRBD1 aligns across 7 bases. The CDR3 loop spans 12 amino acids. V gave up 4 bases and J gave up 4 bases; unmatched junction bases: 0. From germline, CDR1 is SNHLY and CDR2 FYNNEI. The DNA of the CDR3 is TGTGCCAGCAGTGGGACAGGCACTGAAGCTTTCTTT. Translated, it gives CASSGTGTEAFF.

This clone appeared a few times. The rearrangement links TRBV5-4 to TRBJ1-1; 7 bases fit TRBD1. Germline trimming cut 4 bases from V and 3 bases from J; bases unmatched to any gene: 9. The germline CDR1 and CDR2 sequences are SGHNT and YYREEE (reference sequence). There are 15 residues in the CDR3. Here the CDR3 DNA reads TGTGCCAGCAGCATCACAGGGGCCGGGGACACTGAAGCTTTCTTT. Its translation: CASSITGAGDTEAFF. Combining the CDR3 with reference TRBV5-4 and TRBJ1-1 gives the whole variable domain ETGVTQSPTHLIKTRGQQVTLRCSSQSGHNTVSWYQQALGQGPQFIFQYYREEENGRGNFPPRFSGLQFPNYSSELNVNALELDDSALYLCASSITGAGDTEAFFGQGTRLTVV.

J is TRBJ1-1 and V is TRBV2; the D is unclear. Trimming pared 11 bases from V and 4 bases from J, leaving 29 bases between. Germline V gene sequence: CDR1 SNHLY, CDR2 FYNNEI. The CDR3 is 17 residues long. The CDR3 bases are TGTGCCTCAGCAACCCCGGCAGCGAACCCCTTTCGCACTGAAGCTTTCTTT. Encoded protein: CASATPAANPFRTEAFF.

This clone has a handful of counts. The CDR3 coding sequence is TGCAGCGTTGGGACAGGGGACGAGCAGTACTTC. This gives the protein CSVGTGDEQYF. The rearrangement links TRBV29-1 to TRBJ2-7; TRBD1 matches 9 bases. The CDR3 has 11 amino acids. Germline V gives CDR1 SQVTM, CDR2 ANQGSEA. Trimming removed 4 bases from V and 5 bases from J; junction bases left unmatched: 0.

V and J are TRBV5-1 and TRBJ2-3; D gene uncertain. The CDR3 totals 14 residues. Trimming removed 7 bases from V and 2 bases from J, with 14 bases in between. Looked up from germline, CDR1 is SGHRS and CDR2 is YFSETQ. CDR3 coding DNA: TGCGCCAGCTCCATCAGGCCTGCCACAGATACGCAGTATTTT. Its protein product is CASSIRPATDTQYF.

This chain uses TRBV7-2 with TRBJ1-6, with no clear D. This CDR3 comprises 12 residues. V gave up 8 bases and J gave up 4 bases, with 6 bases separating them. From germline, CDR1 is SGHTA and CDR2 FQGNSA. CDR3 sequence reads: CASGQYNSPLHF. The CDR3 nucleotides are TGTGCCAGCGGGCAGTATAATTCACCCCTCCACTTT.

The chain is built from TRBV7-2 and TRBJ2-3, with 7 positions matching TRBD1. CDR1 SGHTA and CDR2 FQGNSA come from the germline V gene. The CDR3 has 17 residues. J lost 2 bases, V lost 4 bases, and 12 bases had no gene match. This chain's CDR3 is CASSSYPGQANTDTQYF. CDR3 nucleotides: TGTGCCAGCAGCTCATATCCCGGACAGGCGAACACAGATACGCAGTATTTT.

The CDR3 region has the DNA TGTGCCAGCAGTAGGGGTCCACCTGAGGAAGCTTTCTTT. Translation gives CASSRGPPEEAFF. The chain recombines TRBV6-6 with TRBJ1-1, with a weak D call TRBD1 (5 bases). V shed 5 bases and J shed 8 bases, with 15 bases lying between them. CDR1 MNHNY and CDR2 SVGAGI come from the germline V gene (reference sequence). The CDR3 is 13 residues long.

The V gene is TRBV5-6, the J gene TRBJ1-2, with D uncertain. Looked up from germline, CDR1 is SGHDT and CDR2 is YYEEEE. CDR3 length: 13 residues. Trimming pared 4 bases from V and 3 bases from J, leaving 10 bases between. In nucleotides, the CDR3 is TGTGCCAGCAGCCACCGGGGTTACTATGGCTACACCTTC. As protein: CASSHRGYYGYTF.

This chain links TRBV7-2 with TRBJ2-5, with TRBD2 matching over 7 bases. The V gene's germline CDR1 is SGHTA and CDR2 FQGNSA. J was trimmed by 3 bases and V by 5 bases; bases with no gene match: 9. This CDR3 is built from 15 residues. CDR3 residues: CASSPQRDGEETQYF. CDR3 sequence (DNA): TGTGCCAGCAGCCCCCAGCGGGACGGAGAAGAGACCCAGTACTTC.

The chain employs TRBV12-5 and TRBJ2-5; TRBD2 agrees at 15 bases. V lost 4 bases to trimming and J lost 7 bases; unmatched junction nucleotides: 4. The CDR3 extends over 15 amino acids. The germline V gene encodes CDR1 LGHNT and CDR2 FRNRAP. CDR3 sequence reads: CASGSGLAGGPTQYF. DNA of the CDR3: TGTGCTAGTGGTTCGGGACTAGCGGGGGGTCCGACCCAGTACTTC.

This chain links TRBV4-3 with TRBJ2-7, with D possibly matching TRBD1 (5 bases). CDR1 LGHNA and CDR2 YSLEER come from the germline V gene. V was shortened by 1 base and J by 0 bases, with 16 bases between the two germline ends. This CDR3 is 17 amino acids long. The CDR3 coding sequence is TGCGCCAGCAGCCAAGTTGATAGGGGATCCGACTCCTACGAGCAGTACTTC. Translation gives CASSQVDRGSDSYEQYF.

V is TRBV18 and J is TRBJ1-2; no reliable D call. V shed 6 bases and J shed 0 bases, with 8 bases lying between them. This CDR3 spans 13 amino acids. Germline CDR1 is KGHSH and CDR2 is LQKENI. The CDR3 loop is CASSDGANYGYTF. Here the CDR3 DNA reads TGTGCCAGCTCCGACGGAGCTAACTATGGCTACACCTTC.

J is TRBJ2-5 and V is TRBV2, with 7 nucleotides matching TRBD2. With V trimmed by 9 bases and J by 0 bases, 7 bases remained unmatched. The CDR3 spans 14 residues. CDR1 is SNHLY, CDR2 FYNNEI, per germline. CDR3 sequence reads: CASARDYNQETQYF. DNA for the CDR3: TGTGCCAGTGCCCGGGACTACAACCAAGAGACCCAGTACTTC.